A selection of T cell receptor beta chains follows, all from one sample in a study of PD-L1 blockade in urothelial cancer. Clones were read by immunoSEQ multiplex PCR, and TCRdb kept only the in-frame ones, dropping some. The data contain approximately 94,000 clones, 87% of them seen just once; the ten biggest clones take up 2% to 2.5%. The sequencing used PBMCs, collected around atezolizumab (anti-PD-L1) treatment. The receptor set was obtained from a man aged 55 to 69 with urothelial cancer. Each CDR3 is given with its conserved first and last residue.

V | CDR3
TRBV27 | CASSFSRGDYEQYF
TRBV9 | CASSARLSNTEAFF
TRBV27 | CASSPHDSEVEAFF
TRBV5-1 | CASRASGQTTDTQYF
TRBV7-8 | CASSLERDYGYTF
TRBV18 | CASSNRESANYGYTF
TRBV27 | CASSFGTGGYEQFF
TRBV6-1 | CASRQTLNEKLFF
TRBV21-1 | CASSSRTGDQPQHF
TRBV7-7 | CASSLSDSRSETQYF
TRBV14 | CASSQTGTSGWHGEQFF
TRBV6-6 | CASRGQGAYYNYGYTF
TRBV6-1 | CASSENWQGAYEQYF
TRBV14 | CASSQGQHTGELFF
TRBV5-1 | CASRPRDGQDSYEQYF
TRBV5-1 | CASSPTLRSGAGEQYF
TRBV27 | CASRPPPFSGRVYEQYF
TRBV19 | CASSGGAGQPQHF
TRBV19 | CASSIDLGVVQYF
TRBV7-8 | CASSLNLDSLSSNEKLFF
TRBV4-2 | CASSELTGTGWQETQYF
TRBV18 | CASSSEETQYF
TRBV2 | CASSIAGGRADTQYF
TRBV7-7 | CASSFSGTDTQYF
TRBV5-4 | CASSLEGDRNEQYF
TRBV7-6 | CASTPNLSGDGYTF
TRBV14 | CASSQGQGAYGYTF